The clone carrying this T cell receptor beta chain occurred a few times. Antigen unknown. The record originates from a study of Graves' ophthalmopathy and Graves' hyperthyroidism. Whole-study findings and limits: Blood also carried most expanded thyroid clonotypes exceeding 0.001 frequency. The model flagged ophthalmopathy progression at about 71% sensitivity and about 72% specificity.

Patients were left out if they had other autoimmune diseases, uncontrolled infections, pregnancy or lactation. The CDR3 is made up of 15 amino acids. Deletions cut 3 bases from V and 10 bases from J, with 21 bases between. In germline, CDR1 is LNHDA, CDR2 SQIVND (reference sequence). Scientists amplified the TCR beta CDR3 regions from RNA transcripts. HTBI primers were used in a first-round RT-PCR, which preceded a second-round multiplex PCR. Each CDR3 protein gets one entry after TCRdb re-called the multiplex PCR reads with MiXCR. The repertoire holds 500,000 to 700,000 distinct CDR3 sequences, with about a fifth as singletons.

The chain is built from TRBV19 and TRBJ2-5; D possibly matches TRBD1 or TRBD2 (5 bases each). The sequencing sample was made of peripheral blood. The origin of this receptor is a woman between 18 and 30 years old with stable Graves' hyperthyroidism. Some clones in this sample may be carry-over from other donors' samples. CDR3 DNA sequence: TGTGCCAGTAGTATGGAACATGGGACGGTCGGGGACCAGTACTTC. Encoded protein: CASSMEHGTVGDQYF.